The clone carrying this T cell receptor (beta chain) was seen a single time. The antigen is unknown. The CDR3 contains 16 residues. Germline CDR1 is KGHSH and CDR2 is LQKENI. With V trimmed by 6 bases and J by 1 base, 8 bases remained unmatched. This sample is drawn from a study of graft-versus-host responses after intestinal transplantation. Study results and caveats: Graft-donor T cell macrochimerism coincided with high graft-versus-host to host-versus-graft clonal ratios in allografts. Present in recipient marrow, GvH clones included some that appeared first in ileum or blood. Early post-transplant falls in HvG clones accompanied the peak levels of circulating GvH clones.

The assay was immunoSEQ multiplex PCR, and TCRdb's table has in-frame clones only and misses some. The sample holds some 86,000 clones, less than 90% seen once. The rearrangement links TRBV18 to TRBJ2-3; 9 bases are a match to TRBD2. Sequenced here: unstimulated CD4+ T cells sorted from spleen or lymph node cells, sampled before transplant. The sequence came from a human donor who was the organ donor for an intestinal transplant. The CDR3 DNA reads as TGTGCCAGCTCCCTACTTCTAGCGGGGCGCACAGATACGCAGTATTTT. Translation gives CASSLLLAGRTDTQYF. The variable domain in full, with the rest retrieved from reference TRBV18 and TRBJ2-3, is NAGVMQNPRHLVRRRGQEARLRCSPMKGHSHVYWYRQLPEEGLKFMVYLQKENIIDESGMPKERFSAEFPKEGPSILRIQQVVRGDSAAYFCASSLLLAGRTDTQYFGPGTRLTVL.